The clone carrying this TCR beta chain was picked up one time. This entry belongs to a study of blood T cell repertoires in COVID-19. In the original workflow: Estimated nucleated cell counts came from reference gene primer amplification. The repertoire was sequenced with immunoSEQ multiplex PCR; TCRdb's copy has only in-frame clones and lacks some. V, J and clone size were drawn from that table, and D and trimming were deduced from the DNA. The sample records over 200,000 clones, 70% to 90% being singletons. V lost 3 bases to trimming and J lost 0 bases; unmatched junction nucleotides: 11. CDR3 size: 18 residues. Looked up from germline, CDR1 is SQVTM and CDR2 is ANQGSEA.

The TCR sequence derives from a woman aged 18-29 years who had recovered from COVID-19. The rearrangement links TRBV29-1 to TRBJ2-6; 7 bases agree with TRBD1. Material: peripheral blood. CDR3 protein: CSVDSSGDSPSGANVLTF. The CDR3, as DNA: TGCAGCGTTGATTCGTCCGGGGACAGTCCCTCTGGGGCCAACGTCCTGACTTTC. The whole variable domain, filled in from reference TRBV29-1 and TRBJ2-6, reads SAVISQKPSRDICQRGTSLTIQCQVDSQVTMMFWYRQQPGQSLTLIATANQGSEATYESGFVIDKFPISRPNLTFSTLTVSNMSPEDSSIYLCSVDSSGDSPSGANVLTFGAGSRLTVL.